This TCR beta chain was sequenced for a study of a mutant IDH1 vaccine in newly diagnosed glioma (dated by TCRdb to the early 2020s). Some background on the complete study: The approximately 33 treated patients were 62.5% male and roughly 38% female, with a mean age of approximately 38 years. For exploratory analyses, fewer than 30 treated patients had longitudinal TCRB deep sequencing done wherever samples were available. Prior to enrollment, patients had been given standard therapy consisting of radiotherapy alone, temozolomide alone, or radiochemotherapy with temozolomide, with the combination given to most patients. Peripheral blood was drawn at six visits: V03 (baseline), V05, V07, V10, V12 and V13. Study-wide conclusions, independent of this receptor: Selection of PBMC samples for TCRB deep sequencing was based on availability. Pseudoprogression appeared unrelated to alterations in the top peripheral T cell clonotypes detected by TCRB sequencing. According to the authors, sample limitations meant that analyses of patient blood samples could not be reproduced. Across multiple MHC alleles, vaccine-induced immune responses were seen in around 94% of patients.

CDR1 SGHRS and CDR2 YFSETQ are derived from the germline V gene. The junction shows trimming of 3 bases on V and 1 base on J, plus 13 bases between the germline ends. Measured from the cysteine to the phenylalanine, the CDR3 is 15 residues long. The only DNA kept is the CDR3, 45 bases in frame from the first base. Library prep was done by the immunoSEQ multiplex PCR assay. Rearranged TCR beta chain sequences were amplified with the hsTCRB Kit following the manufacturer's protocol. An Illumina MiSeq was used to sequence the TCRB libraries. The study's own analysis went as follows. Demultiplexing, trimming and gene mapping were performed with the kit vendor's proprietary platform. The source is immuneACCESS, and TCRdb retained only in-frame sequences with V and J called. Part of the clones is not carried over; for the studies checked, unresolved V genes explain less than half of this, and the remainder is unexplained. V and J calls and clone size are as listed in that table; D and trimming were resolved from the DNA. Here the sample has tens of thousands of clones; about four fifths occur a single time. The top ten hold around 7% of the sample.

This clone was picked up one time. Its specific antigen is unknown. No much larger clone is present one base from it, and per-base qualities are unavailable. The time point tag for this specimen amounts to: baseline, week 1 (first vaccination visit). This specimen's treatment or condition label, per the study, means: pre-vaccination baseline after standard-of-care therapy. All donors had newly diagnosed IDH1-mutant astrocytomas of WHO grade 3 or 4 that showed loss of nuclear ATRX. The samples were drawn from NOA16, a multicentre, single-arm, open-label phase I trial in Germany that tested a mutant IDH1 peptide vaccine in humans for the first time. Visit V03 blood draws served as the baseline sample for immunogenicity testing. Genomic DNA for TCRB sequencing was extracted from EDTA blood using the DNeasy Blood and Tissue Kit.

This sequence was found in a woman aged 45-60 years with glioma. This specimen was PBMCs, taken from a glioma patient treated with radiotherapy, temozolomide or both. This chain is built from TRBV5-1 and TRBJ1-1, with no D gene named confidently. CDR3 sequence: CASSWAGEENTEAFF. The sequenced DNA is TGCGCCAGCAGCTGGGCCGGTGAGGAGAACACTGAAGCTTTCTTT.